The source of this T cell receptor (beta chain) is a study of T cells after posttransplantation cyclophosphamide (dated by TCRdb to 2015 to 2016). As for the study more broadly: Using TRB sequencing, the study followed how the T cell repertoire reconstituted after myeloablative bone marrow transplantation in which posttransplantation cyclophosphamide served as GVHD prophylaxis. In 3 patients, TRB sequencing was also performed on up to 3 more blood samples taken 2 to 5.2 years after transplant, and in 4 patients, pretransplant blood was also TRB-sequenced. Public TRB sequences were queried against a database of over 3,500 sequences associated with responses to pathogens, tumor antigens, self-antigens and alloantigens. Samples from 30 to 35 PTCy-treated patients, along with samples from 15 to 20 of their related bone marrow donors, underwent antigen receptor sequencing. Blood from all 35 or so PTCy patients with 1-year posttransplant specimens was subjected to TRB sequencing. Because TRA and TRB clonality correlated tightly in under 10 samples, later TCR analyses were limited to TRB. What the work shows at the level of the full study, not this receptor alone: The TRB repertoires of T cells infiltrating skin or the GI tract showed only limited overlap with the TRB repertoires found in blood. Donor-recipient similarity was low at 1-2 months but increased during the first year, and donor CD8+ memory clones often dominated later blood repertoires. Across the 45 to 55 patients, TRB clonality was highly associated with recipient CMV seropositivity and CMV reactivation, and diversity with PTCy was similar to that in the CNI/methotrexate controls.

This specimen's treatment or condition label, per the study, means: high-dose cyclophosphamide on days +3 and +4 as single-agent GVHD prophylaxis. For conditioning, the PTCy patients got busulfan and fludarabine, then a related or unrelated marrow graft, followed by cyclophosphamide on days +3 and +4. The PTCy-treated patients were drawn from a prospective, multi-institutional clinical trial. Mononuclear cells from peripheral blood and bone marrow were separated by Ficoll-Hypaque density centrifugation and then cryopreserved. Notes on this clone: No antigen is known for it. No per-base quality is available; no much larger clone lies one base away.

For this chain, trimming is 5 bases at the V end and 6 bases at the J end, and the number of junction bases without a gene match is 9. Including cysteine and phenylalanine, the CDR3 has 14 amino acids. Just CDR3 DNA is preserved here, 42 bases in frame from base 1. The germline V gene (reference sequence) specifies LNHDA as CDR1 and SQIVND as CDR2. TRB sequencing was run on genomic DNA with either the immunoSEQ assay at survey resolution or the hsTCRB kit. Regarding the original processing steps: The immunoSEQ software was used for initial read processing, and the LymphoSeq R package was used for repertoire analyses. For each TRB dataset, clonality was calculated as 1 minus normalized Shannon entropy, and the Gini coefficient was computed as well. Phenotypes of unsorted samples were inferred by mapping TRB sequences from sorted subsets of the recipient or donor onto the same recipient's unsorted samples. In TCRdb, the immuneACCESS table is reduced to in-frame sequences with V and J assigned. These tables do not hold every clone; where another copy was compared, an unresolved V gene accounts for under half, and the others remain unexplained. The V and J calls and clone size are taken from that table; D and trimming were inferred from the DNA. The sample profile shows 9,000 to 13,000 clones; over 80% of them were found once. The top ten hold 15% to 17% of the sample.

Specimen: PBMCs, collected 1755 days after allogeneic stem cell transplant with posttransplant cyclophosphamide. This chain is built from TRBV19 and TRBJ2-7, with 8 bases aligning to TRBD2. The origin of this receptor is a female patient aged 50-59 years who received an allogeneic stem cell transplant from a related donor, was CMV-positive, and had no GVHD. Because of the transplant, the T cells may be the graft donor's rather than the patient's own. This receptor has the CDR3 CASSELAARFEQYF. The nucleotide sequence reads TGTGCCAGTAGTGAACTAGCGGCACGCTTCGAGCAGTACTTC. The CDR3 plus the reference TRBV19 and TRBJ2-7 genes for the other parts give the full variable domain: DGGITQSPKYLFRKEGQNVTLSCEQNLNHDAMYWYRQDPGQGLRLIYYSQIVNDFQKGDIAEGYSVSREKKESFPLTVTSAQKNPTAFYLCASSELAARFEQYFGPGTRLTVT.